This is a list of T cell receptor beta chains from one sample in a study of OX40 agonist ivuxolimab in advanced cancers. Sequencing was performed with immunoSEQ multiplex PCR; in TCRdb, only in-frame clones are kept and a portion is missing. The sample holds approximately 70,000 clones, 70% to 90% seen once. Sequenced here: CD4+ or CD8+ T cells sorted from blood, sampled in a trial of the OX40 agonist ivuxolimab. The receptors stem from an adult with an advanced solid tumor such as melanoma, head and neck, liver or kidney cancer. The CDR3 runs from the conserved cysteine through the conserved F or W. A D gene is named only where the DNA matches it firmly. Clone size is shown for a subset of rows, as once, few, many or a class of expanded clone.

TRBV7-2	TRBJ1-2	-	11	-	TGTGCCAGCAGCTTGAGGGGTGGCTACACCTTC	CASSLRGGYTF
TRBV9	TRBJ2-5	-	13	-	TGTGCCAGCAGCGGAGGGGGGGAGGAGACCCAGTACTTC	CASSGGGEETQYF
TRBV2	TRBJ1-5	-	15	TRBD1	TGTGCCAGCGGGGCAGGGACAGGGGGCAGTCAGCCCCAGCATTTT	CASGAGTGGSQPQHF
TRBV5-6	TRBJ1-2	-	15	TRBD1	TGTGCCAGCAGCAACCGGGACAGGGGTAACTATGGCTACACCTTC	CASSNRDRGNYGYTF
TRBV7-2	TRBJ2-3	-	15	TRBD2	TGTGCCAGCAGCTTACAAGCGGGGGGCACAGATACGCAGTATTTT	CASSLQAGGTDTQYF
TRBV28	TRBJ2-7	-	13	-	TGTGCCAGCACATACCGACAGTCCTACGAGCAGTACTTC	CASTYRQSYEQYF
TRBV30	TRBJ2-3	-	14	-	TGTGCCTGGAGTGTCCGGACAGGCACAGATACGCAGTATTTT	CAWSVRTGTDTQYF
TRBV2	TRBJ1-5	once	15	-	TGTGCCAGCAGTGAAACCCCAGGGAGGGATCAGCCCCAGCATTTT	CASSETPGRDQPQHF
TRBV18	TRBJ1-1	-	17	-	TGTGCCAGCTCACCCTCCCAGTCCGGGACACTTAACACTGAAGCTTTCTTT	CASSPSQSGTLNTEAFF
TRBV5-4	TRBJ2-3	once	17	TRBD2	TGTGCCAGCAGCCCCTCCGACAGCGGGAGTAGGGTAGATACGCAGTATTTT	CASSPSDSGSRVDTQYF
TRBV28	TRBJ1-5	-	13	TRBD1	TGTGCCAGCAAACGACAGGGGGCACAGCCCCAGCATTTT	CASKRQGAQPQHF
TRBV5-1	TRBJ2-3	-	17	-	TGCGCCAGCAGCTTGGCCACCAGAAGGGGGAGCACAGATACGCAGTATTTT	CASSLATRRGSTDTQYF
TRBV30	TRBJ1-2	-	13	-	TGTGCCTGGAGTCAGACCCCCGAGGATGGCTACACCTTC	CAWSQTPEDGYTF
TRBV5-1	TRBJ2-7	-	12	TRBD1	TGCGCCAGCAGCTTGGGACAGGGGCAGAAGTACTTC	CASSLGQGQKYF
TRBV15	TRBJ2-7	-	15	TRBD1	TGTGCCACCAGCAGAGGGGGGACAGGGAGGCACGAGCAGTACTTC	CATSRGGTGRHEQYF
TRBV5-6	TRBJ1-1	-	15	TRBD1	TGTGCCAGCAGCTTGGTGACAGGGACCAACACTGAAGCTTTCTTT	CASSLVTGTNTEAFF
TRBV9	TRBJ2-3	-	15	TRBD2	TGTGCCAGCAGCACCTTAGCGGGAGTCGCAGATACGCAGTATTTT	CASSTLAGVADTQYF
TRBV5-3	TRBJ1-1	-	13	-	TGTGCCAGAAGCCCGAGAAGGCGGGGGGAAGCTTTCTTT	CARSPRRRGEAFF
TRBV9	TRBJ2-1	few	17	-	TGTGCCAGCAGCCCGCTGACTACCCAGAGCTCCTACAATGAGCAGTTCTTC	CASSPLTTQSSYNEQFF
TRBV11-2	TRBJ2-3	-	12	-	TGTGCCAGCAGCTTAGAGGCAAATACGCAGTATTTT	CASSLEANTQYF
TRBV28	TRBJ2-1	-	13	TRBD2	TGTGCCAGCAGACCTCCGGGGGGTAGTGAGCAGTTCTTC	CASRPPGGSEQFF
TRBV6-1	TRBJ1-6	-	12	-	TGTGCCAGCAGTGTGGACCTTTCACCCCTCCACTTT	CASSVDLSPLHF
TRBV18	TRBJ2-7	-	15	-	TGTGCCAGCTCACCACTCCAGGGGATTTCCCACGAGCAGTACTTC	CASSPLQGISHEQYF
TRBV11-2	TRBJ1-5	-	16	-	TGTGCCAGCAGCTTAACAACAGGGAATAGCAATCAGCCCCAGCATTTT	CASSLTTGNSNQPQHF
TRBV18	TRBJ1-1	-	14	-	TGTGCCAGCTCACCAGGCTACATGAACACTGAAGCTTTCTTT	CASSPGYMNTEAFF
TRBV27	TRBJ2-1	few	17	-	TGTGCCAGCGGGGCCCTTGATCTAGCAGACAACTACAATGAGCAGTTCTTC	CASGALDLADNYNEQFF
TRBV19	TRBJ1-2	-	14	TRBD1	TGTGCCAGTAGTATATCGGGGACAGGAAATGGCTACACCTTC	CASSISGTGNGYTF
TRBV10-3	TRBJ1-5	-	12	-	TGTGCCTCCTCGGGTAGGAATCAGCCCCAGCATTTT	CASSGRNQPQHF
TRBV28	TRBJ2-7	few	13	-	TGTGCCAGCCATAGGCGGGGACCCTACGAGCAGTACTTC	CASHRRGPYEQYF
TRBV28	TRBJ1-1	-	11	-	TGTGCCAGCAGCCGCCTGGGTCGAGCTTTCTTT	CASSRLGRAFF
TRBV7-6	TRBJ1-5	-	13	-	TGTGCCAGTGGACCTCGGGTAGATCAGCCCCAGCATTTT	CASGPRVDQPQHF
TRBV7-9	TRBJ1-1	-	12	-	TGTGCCAGCAGTTTCGGGAGCACTGAAGCTTTCTTT	CASSFGSTEAFF
TRBV10-2	TRBJ2-7	-	17	-	TGCGCCAGCAGTGATCAAGACAGGAATCATTACTCCTACGAGCAGTACTTC	CASSDQDRNHYSYEQYF
TRBV19	TRBJ1-2	-	14	-	TGTGCCAGTAGTATTGTGGTGACGGACTATGGCTACACCTTC	CASSIVVTDYGYTF
TRBV28	TRBJ2-5	-	14	TRBD1	TGTGCCAGCAGTTTCGACAGGGGTATAGAGACCCAGTACTTC	CASSFDRGIETQYF
TRBV5-1	TRBJ2-2	-	16	TRBD1	TGCGCCAGCAGCTGGGGGACAGGGGGCAGCACCGGGGAGCTGTTTTTT	CASSWGTGGSTGELFF
TRBV6-5	TRBJ1-3	-	11	-	TGTGCCTGTATCTCTGGAAACACCATATATTTT	CACISGNTIYF
TRBV9	TRBJ2-3	-	13	-	TGTGCCAGCAGCCCACTTGACTCAATTGCGCAGTATTTT	CASSPLDSIAQYF
TRBV18	TRBJ2-3	-	16	TRBD2	TGTGCCAGCTCACGCCCGAGCGGGGGGGGCACAGATACGCAGTATTTT	CASSRPSGGGTDTQYF
TRBV5-5	TRBJ2-1	-	16	-	TGTGCCAGCAGCCCTTGGGTCGGCAGCTCCTACAATGAGCAGTTCTTC	CASSPWVGSSYNEQFF
TRBV5-1	TRBJ2-7	-	14	TRBD1	TGCGCCAGCAGCCCCCGGGACAGCGCCTACGAGCAGTACTTC	CASSPRDSAYEQYF
TRBV29-1	TRBJ2-7	-	15	TRBD1	TGCAGCGTTGGTTCCGGACAGGGGGCTTCCCACGAGCAGTACTTC	CSVGSGQGASHEQYF
TRBV9	TRBJ2-7	-	15	-	TGTGCCAGCAGCGTAGGAAACGGGATTTCCTACGAGCAGTACTTC	CASSVGNGISYEQYF
TRBV7-3	TRBJ2-5	-	14	-	TGTGCCAGCAGCCCCTTAGGCGGGCAAGAGACCCAGTACTTC	CASSPLGGQETQYF
TRBV18	TRBJ1-2	-	12	-	TGTGCCAGCTCACGTGAGGGGTCCGGCTACACCTTC	CASSREGSGYTF
TRBV29-1	TRBJ2-5	-	13	TRBD1	TGCAGCGGGACGACAGGGGGCTGGGAGACCCAGTACTTC	CSGTTGGWETQYF
TRBV7-8	TRBJ2-1	-	13	-	TGTGCCAGCAGCGAGGACACTTACAATGAGCAGTTCTTC	CASSEDTYNEQFF
TRBV9	TRBJ2-7	-	15	TRBD2	TGTGCCAGCAGCGTAGTTAGCGGGAGTATCAACGAGCAGTACTTC	CASSVVSGSINEQYF
TRBV19	TRBJ2-1	-	16	TRBD2	TGTGCCAGTAGTAAACTACTAGCGGGAGGAGGGTATGAGCAGTTCTTC	CASSKLLAGGGYEQFF
TRBV4-2	TRBJ1-2	-	16	-	TGTGCCAGCAGCCAAGCCCCTAGACTAGGGGTAGATGGCTACACCTTC	CASSQAPRLGVDGYTF
TRBV6-5	TRBJ1-3	-	14	TRBD1	TGTGCCAGCAGCTTACAGGGACAGGGAAACACCATATATTTT	CASSLQGQGNTIYF
TRBV11-2	TRBJ2-7	-	13	-	TGTGCCAGCAGCTTAGATCCCAGCGGCGAGCAGTACTTC	CASSLDPSGEQYF
TRBV10-3	TRBJ2-5	-	16	TRBD1	TGTGCCATCAGTAGGAAAGGAACAGGGGGACGCGAGACCCAGTACTTC	CAISRKGTGGRETQYF
TRBV18	TRBJ1-1	-	15	-	TGTGCCAGCTCACCTCCCGATAGAGGGAAAGCTGAAGCTTTCTTT	CASSPPDRGKAEAFF
TRBV18	TRBJ2-1	-	12	-	TGTGCCAGCTCAAGCAGGGTCTATGAGCAGTTCTTC	CASSSRVYEQFF